This passage covers 22 T cell receptor beta chains from one sample sequenced in a study of cytomegalovirus exposure and HLA in healthy donors. The PCR was carried out with 60 Vbeta primers and 13 Jbeta primers. Some clones are missing from TCRdb's copy, which holds only in-frame ones; the method was immunoSEQ multiplex PCR. The sample features 130,000 or so clones, with about 2% in its top ten. Sequencing input: PBMCs. Receptors were obtained from a young woman in good health and CMV-seronegative.

V is TRBV7-9 and J is TRBJ2-7, with unresolved D. The CDR3 runs to 12 residues. Trimming removed 1 base from V and 3 bases from J, with 4 bases in between. Germline loops: CDR1 SEHNR, CDR2 FQNEAQ (reference sequence). The CDR3 bases are TGTGCCAGCAGCTTAGGAGTCTACGAGCAGTACTTC. Its protein product is CASSLGVYEQYF.

The chain links TRBV30 to TRBJ1-1; a weak D match, TRBD1 (5 bases). CDR1 and CDR2 from the germline V gene are GTSNPN and SVGIG (reference sequence). V was shortened by 5 bases and J by 3 bases, with 16 bases between the two germline ends. The CDR3 covers 14 residues. CDR3 nucleotides: TGTGCCTGGGTCACCTCAGGGCTAGACACTGAAGCTTTCTTT. Translated, it gives CAWVTSGLDTEAFF.

The V gene is TRBV25-1, the J gene TRBJ1-4, with D possibly matching TRBD1 (5 bases). Per germline, CDR1 MGHDK and CDR2 SYGVNS. V dropped 3 bases and J dropped 4 bases, with 21 bases sitting between them. This CDR3 region has 18 residues. The CDR3 reads CASSDPGTGGVSNEKLFF. The CDR3 DNA follows: TGTGCCAGCAGTGATCCGGGGACGGGGGGGGTTAGTAATGAAAAACTGTTTTTT.

This sequence joins TRBV2 and TRBJ1-2; no clear D gene. V gave up 6 bases and J gave up 1 base, with 9 bases separating them. This CDR3 region has 13 residues. Germline V gene lookup returns CDR1 SNHLY and CDR2 FYNNEI. The CDR3 DNA reads as TGTGCCAGCAGCCCCGGGATTAACTATGGCTACACCTTC. Translating it yields CASSPGINYGYTF.

The chain joins TRBV4-2 to TRBJ2-7; TRBD2 agrees at 7 bases. CDR1 is LGHNA and CDR2 is YNFKEQ in the germline V gene. The J segment lost 3 bases and the V segment lost 7 bases, leaving 12 bases of the junction unmatched. This CDR3 contains 15 residues. The CDR3 nucleotides read TGTGCCAGCAAACGGGAGGACAATCAGGACTACGAGCAGTACTTC. Translating gives CASKREDNQDYEQYF.

V and J are TRBV6-4 and TRBJ2-1, with D tentatively TRBD2 (7 bases). V dropped 3 bases and J dropped 9 bases, with 18 bases sitting between them. This CDR3 spans 15 amino acids. Germline CDR1 reads MRHNA; CDR2 reads SNTAGT. The chain's CDR3 is CASSEEGGGGVEQFF. In nucleotides, the CDR3 is TGTGCCAGCAGTGAAGAAGGGGGAGGGGGGGTTGAGCAGTTCTTC.

The J gene is TRBJ2-5, the V gene TRBV11-2, with TRBD1 as a possible D gene (6 bases). The V and J ends lost 4 bases and 3 bases respectively, with 9 bases between them. The CDR3 has 13 amino acids. Germline lookup yields CDR1 SGHAT and CDR2 FQNNGV. Here the CDR3 reads CASSWGPKETQYF. The CDR3, as DNA: TGTGCCAGCAGCTGGGGGCCCAAAGAGACCCAGTACTTC. Together with reference TRBV11-2 and TRBJ2-5, the CDR3 gives the full variable domain: EAGVAQSPRYKIIEKRQSVAFWCNPISGHATLYWYQQILGQGPKLLIQFQNNGVVDDSQLPKDRFSAERLKGVDSTLKIQPAKLEDSAVYLCASSWGPKETQYFGPGTRLLVL.

The V gene is TRBV21-1, the J gene TRBJ2-2; the D segment call TRBD2 is taken from the table without a DNA check. TRBV21-1 is flagged as a pseudogene. CDR3 size: 17 residues. The DNA for the CDR3 is TGTGCCAGCAGCAACCAACCGACCCCGGGAGATTTCGAGGAGCTGTTTTTT. Translation gives CASSNQPTPGDFEELFF.

The CDR3 DNA follows: TGTGCCAGCACCTCGACGGGGGAGAACACTGAAGCTTTCTTT. It specifies CASTSTGENTEAFF. This chain joins TRBV5-6 and TRBJ1-1, with a possible D match to TRBD1 (5 bases). Looked up from germline, CDR1 is SGHDT and CDR2 is YYEEEE. V was trimmed by 6 bases and J by 1 base, leaving 13 bases between them. The CDR3 is 14 amino acids.

The V gene is TRBV28, the J gene TRBJ2-5, with 8 positions matching TRBD2. J gave up 7 bases and V 3 bases, and 10 bases lay outside the gene matches. This CDR3 comprises 15 residues. The germline V gene encodes CDR1 MDHEN and CDR2 SYDVKM. CDR3 nucleotide sequence: TGTGCCAGCAGTTTTGGGGGGACTAGGGGAGTGACCCAGTACTTC. This codes for CASSFGGTRGVTQYF.

This chain connects TRBV6-1 to TRBJ2-1; 8 nucleotides agree with TRBD1. V shed 2 bases, J shed 8 bases, and the junction held 5 bases outside the gene matches. Germline V gene data show CDR1 as MNHNS and CDR2 as SASEGT. The CDR3 is 14 residues long. The CDR3 here is CASSELGQGHEQFF. The CDR3 DNA reads as TGTGCCAGCAGTGAACTTGGACAGGGTCATGAGCAGTTCTTC.

The chain joins TRBV29-1 to TRBJ2-5; TRBD1 agrees at 10 bases. Germline assignment: CDR1 SQVTM and CDR2 ANQGSEA. CDR3 length: 14 residues. Trimming at V came to 8 bases and at J to 2 bases, leaving 8 bases not matched to a gene. This CDR3 is CSSGQGDYQETQYF. The CDR3 coding sequence is TGCAGCAGCGGACAGGGGGATTATCAAGAGACCCAGTACTTC.

V usage is TRBV11-2 and J usage is TRBJ1-3; D may be TRBD1 (6 bases). CDR3 length: 15 amino acids. Per the germline V gene, CDR1 is SGHAT and CDR2 is FQNNGV. The V gene lost 5 bases and the J gene lost 0 bases, with 11 bases spanning the gap. The CDR3 region has the DNA TGTGCCAGCAGCACATGGGACAACTCTGGAAACACCATATATTTT. Protein: CASSTWDNSGNTIYF.

This chain uses TRBV15 with TRBJ1-6; no clear D. CDR3 length equals 15 residues. V lost 5 bases and J 7 bases, leaving 15 bases between the germline ends. Germline-derived CDR1 and CDR2 are LNHNV and YYDKDF (reference sequence). The CDR3 here is CATSGGPTGNSPLHF. For the CDR3, the DNA is TGTGCCACCAGCGGAGGGCCCACCGGGAATTCACCCCTCCACTTT.

The chain's CDR3 is CASSPRGLGGASGANVLTF. DNA of the CDR3: TGTGCCAGCTCACCCCGGGGACTAGGGGGAGCCTCTGGGGCCAACGTCCTGACTTTC. The chain has TRBV18 and TRBJ2-6; 8 bases agree with TRBD2. This CDR3 contains 19 residues. CDR1 is KGHSH and CDR2 is LQKENI in the germline V gene. V lost 3 bases to trimming and J lost 0 bases; unmatched junction nucleotides: 10.

In DNA, the CDR3 is TGTGCCAGCAGCGTAGGCGGACTAGCGGGAGTTGAGACCCAGTACTTC. Protein: CASSVGGLAGVETQYF. The chain employs TRBV9 and TRBJ2-5; the match to TRBD2 covers 13 bases. CDR3 length equals 16 residues. CDR1 and CDR2 (germline): SGDLS, YYNGEE. V trimming: 0 bases; J trimming: 5 bases; junction bases outside the gene matches: 4.

The chain is built from TRBV5-1 and TRBJ1-2, with 9 bases matching TRBD1. Germline V gene data show CDR1 as SGHRS and CDR2 as YFSETQ. This CDR3 comprises 17 residues. Trimming removed 0 bases from V and 3 bases from J; junction bases left unmatched: 9. The CDR3 region has the DNA TGCGCCAGCAGCTTGGGGGACAGGGTGAGACTCGACTATGGCTACACCTTC. Translated, it gives CASSLGDRVRLDYGYTF.

The rearrangement uses TRBV5-1 and TRBJ1-2; 8 bases are a match to TRBD1. The CDR3 is 16 amino acids. Germline loops: CDR1 SGHRS, CDR2 YFSETQ. Trimming took 4 bases from V and 4 from J; bases not matched to a gene: 12. The CDR3, as DNA: TGCGCCAGCAGCCGTGACCAGGGGGCGCTTACCTATGGCTACACCTTC. It yields the protein CASSRDQGALTYGYTF. Full variable domain (remainder filled in from reference TRBV5-1 and TRBJ1-2): KAGVTQTPRYLIKTRGQQVTLSCSPISGHRSVSWYQQTPGQGLQFLFEYFSETQRNKGNFPGRFSGRQFSNSRSEMNVSTLELGDSALYLCASSRDQGALTYGYTFGSGTRLTVV.

The rearrangement links TRBV6-5 to TRBJ2-7; 7 bases map to TRBD2. CDR3 length: 14 amino acids. Germline V gene data show CDR1 as MNHEY and CDR2 as SVGAGI. V was clipped by 5 bases and J by 3 bases; unmatched bases: 7. The chain's CDR3 is CASSRTGGGYEQYV. The CDR3 region has the DNA TGTGCCAGCAGTCGGACGGGGGGAGGCTACGAGCAGTACGTC.

The chain has TRBV30 and TRBJ2-2; no clear D. CDR3 length: 14 residues. Trimming removed 4 bases from V and 4 bases from J, with 13 bases in between. CDR1 and CDR2 from the germline V gene are GTSNPN and SVGIG (reference sequence). The CDR3 spells CAWIGSVSTGELFF. DNA of the CDR3: TGTGCCTGGATTGGTAGTGTGAGCACCGGGGAGCTGTTTTTT.

This chain uses TRBV5-1 with TRBJ2-3; 8 bases map to TRBD1. The germline gives CDR1 SGHRS, CDR2 YFSETQ. Losses at the gene ends were 0 bases for V and 2 bases for J; bases not matched to a gene: 5. CDR3 length: 16 residues. The CDR3 DNA sequence: TGCGCCAGCAGCTTGGTGGGACAGGCGGACACAGATACGCAGTATTTT. Protein product: CASSLVGQADTDTQYF. Based on the CDR3 plus reference TRBV5-1 and TRBJ2-3, the full variable domain is KAGVTQTPRYLIKTRGQQVTLSCSPISGHRSVSWYQQTPGQGLQFLFEYFSETQRNKGNFPGRFSGRQFSNSRSEMNVSTLELGDSALYLCASSLVGQADTDTQYFGPGTRLTVL.

The rearrangement joins TRBV6-1 to TRBJ2-4, with 13 bases identical to TRBD2. V was pared by 2 bases and J by 1 base, with 5 bases of the junction left unmatched. Per germline, CDR1 MNHNS and CDR2 SASEGT. The CDR3 has 18 amino acids. The CDR3 region has the DNA TGTGCCAGCAGTGAACGGACTAGCGGGAGATCGGCCAAAAACATTCAGTACTTC. Translation gives CASSERTSGRSAKNIQYF.